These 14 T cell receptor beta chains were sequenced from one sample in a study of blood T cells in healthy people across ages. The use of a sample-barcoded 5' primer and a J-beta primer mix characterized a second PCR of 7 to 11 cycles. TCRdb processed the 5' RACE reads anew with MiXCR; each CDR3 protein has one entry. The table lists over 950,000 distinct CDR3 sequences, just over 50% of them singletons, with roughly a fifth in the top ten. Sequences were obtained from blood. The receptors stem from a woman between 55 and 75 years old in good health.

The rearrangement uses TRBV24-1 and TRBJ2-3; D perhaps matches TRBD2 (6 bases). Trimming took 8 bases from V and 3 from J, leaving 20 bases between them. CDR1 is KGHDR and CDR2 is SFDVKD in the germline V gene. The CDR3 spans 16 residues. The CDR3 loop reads CATKPGVNYGTDTQYF. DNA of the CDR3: TGTGCCACCAAACCGGGAGTGAATTACGGGACAGATACGCAGTATTTT.

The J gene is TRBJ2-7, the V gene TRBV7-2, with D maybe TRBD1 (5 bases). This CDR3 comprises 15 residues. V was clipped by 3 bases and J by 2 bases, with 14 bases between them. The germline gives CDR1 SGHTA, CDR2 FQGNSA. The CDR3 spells CASSFGRTYTYEQYF. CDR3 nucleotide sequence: TGTGCCAGCAGCTTCGGACGGACATACACCTACGAGCAGTACTTC.

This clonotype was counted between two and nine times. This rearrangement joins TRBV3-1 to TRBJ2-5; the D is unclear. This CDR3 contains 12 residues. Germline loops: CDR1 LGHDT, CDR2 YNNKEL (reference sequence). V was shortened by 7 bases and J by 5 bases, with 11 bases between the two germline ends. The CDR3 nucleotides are TGTGCCAGCAATACCCTTTTTGAGACCCAGTACTTC. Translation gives CASNTLFETQYF.

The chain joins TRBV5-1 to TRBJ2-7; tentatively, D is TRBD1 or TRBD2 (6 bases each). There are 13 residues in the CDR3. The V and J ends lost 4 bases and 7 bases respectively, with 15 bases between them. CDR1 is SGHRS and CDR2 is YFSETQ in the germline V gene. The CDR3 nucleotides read TGCGCCAGCAGCCCTAGGGGGGCGGGTGAGCAGTACTTC. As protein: CASSPRGAGEQYF.

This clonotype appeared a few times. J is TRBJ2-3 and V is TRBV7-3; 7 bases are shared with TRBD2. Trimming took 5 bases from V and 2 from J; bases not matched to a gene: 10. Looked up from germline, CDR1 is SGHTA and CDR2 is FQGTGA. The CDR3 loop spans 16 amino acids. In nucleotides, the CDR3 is TGTGCCAGCAGCCAAGGCGGGGGACCCTCCACAGATACGCAGTATTTT. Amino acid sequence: CASSQGGGPSTDTQYF.

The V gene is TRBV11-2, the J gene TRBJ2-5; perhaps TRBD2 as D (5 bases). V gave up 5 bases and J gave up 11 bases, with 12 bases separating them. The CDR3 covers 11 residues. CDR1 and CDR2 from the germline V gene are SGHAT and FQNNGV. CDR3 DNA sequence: TGTGCCAGCAGCATACTAAGGGAGCAGTACTTC. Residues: CASSILREQYF.

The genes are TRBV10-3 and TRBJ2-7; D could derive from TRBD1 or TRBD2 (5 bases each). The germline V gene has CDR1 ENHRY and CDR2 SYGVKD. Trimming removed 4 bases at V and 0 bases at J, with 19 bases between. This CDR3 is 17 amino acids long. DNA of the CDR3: TGTGCCATCAGTGTGGGGGTGGGCAGAGCCGACTCCTACGAGCAGTACTTC. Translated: CAISVGVGRADSYEQYF.

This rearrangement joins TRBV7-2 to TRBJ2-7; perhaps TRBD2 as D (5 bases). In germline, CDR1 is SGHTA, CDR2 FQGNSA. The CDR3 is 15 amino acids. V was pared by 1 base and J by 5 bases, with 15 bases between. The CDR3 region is CASSLVGVAWDEQYF. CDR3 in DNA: TGTGCCAGCAGCTTAGTGGGAGTAGCGTGGGACGAGCAGTACTTC.

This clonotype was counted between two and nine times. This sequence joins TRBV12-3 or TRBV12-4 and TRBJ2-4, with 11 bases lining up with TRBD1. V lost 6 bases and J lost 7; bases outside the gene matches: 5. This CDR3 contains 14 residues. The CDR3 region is CASSLGQGANIQYF. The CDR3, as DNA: TGTGCCAGCAGCCTCGGACAGGGGGCCAACATTCAGTACTTC.

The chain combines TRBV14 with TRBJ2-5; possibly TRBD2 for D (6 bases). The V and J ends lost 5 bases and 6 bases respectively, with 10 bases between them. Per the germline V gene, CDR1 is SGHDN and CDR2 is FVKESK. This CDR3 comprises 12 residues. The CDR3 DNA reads TGTGCCAGCAGCGCGGGGTTCCAGACCCAGTACTTC. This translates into CASSAGFQTQYF.

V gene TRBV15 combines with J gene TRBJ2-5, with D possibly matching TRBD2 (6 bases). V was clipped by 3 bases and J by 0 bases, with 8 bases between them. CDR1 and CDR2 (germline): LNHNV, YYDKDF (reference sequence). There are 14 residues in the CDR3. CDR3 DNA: TGTGCCACCAGCAGCCGGGGGTACCAAGAGACCCAGTACTTC. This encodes CATSSRGYQETQYF.

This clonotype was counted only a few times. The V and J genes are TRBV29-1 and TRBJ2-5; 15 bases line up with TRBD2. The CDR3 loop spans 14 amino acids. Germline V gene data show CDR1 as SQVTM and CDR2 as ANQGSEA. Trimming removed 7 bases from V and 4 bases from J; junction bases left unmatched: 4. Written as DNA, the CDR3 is TGCAGCGCGGGGACTAGCGGGAGGACAGAGACCCAGTACTTC. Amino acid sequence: CSAGTSGRTETQYF.

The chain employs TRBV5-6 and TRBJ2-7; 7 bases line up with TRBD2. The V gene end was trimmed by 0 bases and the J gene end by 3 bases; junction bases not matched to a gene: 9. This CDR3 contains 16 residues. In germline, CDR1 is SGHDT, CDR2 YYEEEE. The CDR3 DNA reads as TGTGCCAGCAGCTTGGGCCCTAGCGGTGTAATCTACGAGCAGTACTTC. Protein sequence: CASSLGPSGVIYEQYF.

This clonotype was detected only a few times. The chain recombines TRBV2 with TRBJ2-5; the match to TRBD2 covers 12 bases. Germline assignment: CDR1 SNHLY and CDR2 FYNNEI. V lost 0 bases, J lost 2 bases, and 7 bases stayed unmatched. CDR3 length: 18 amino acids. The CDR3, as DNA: TGTGCCAGCAGTGAAGCGCTAGCGGGAGGGCTTCGGCAAGAGACCCAGTACTTC. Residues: CASSEALAGGLRQETQYF.